This T cell receptor (beta chain) was captured by sequencing in a study of technical replicates of blood from several donors. Repertoires were generated with immunoSEQ multiplex PCR, while TCRdb's copy carries only in-frame clones and drops some. In the table there are some 14,000 clones, more than 75% of which are singletons. The V gene lost 3 bases and the J gene lost 4 bases, with 23 bases spanning the gap. Germline V gives CDR1 LGHNA, CDR2 YNFKEQ. The CDR3 sequence is 18 residues long. This chain connects TRBV4-2 to TRBJ2-3; D is possibly TRBD1 (5 bases). The source material was PBMCs. The clonotype was recovered from a human donor in good health. The CDR3 here is CASSHTPRAGKVSDTQYF. The CDR3 nucleotides are TGTGCCAGCAGCCACACCCCCAGGGCCGGTAAGGTATCAGATACGCAGTATTTT.